The clone carrying this T cell receptor beta chain was recorded many times. TCR beta CDR3 region amplification was performed from RNA transcripts. First-round RT-PCR targeting the TCR CDR3 was performed with the HTBI primer set. TCRdb ran MiXCR on the multiplex PCR reads and lists one entry per CDR3 protein. The sample consists of under 350,000 distinct CDR3 sequences, 25% of them appearing once. The CDR3 is made up of 13 amino acids. CDR1 and CDR2 from the germline V gene are DFQATT and SNEGSKA (reference sequence). The sample comes from a study of T cells in Graves' hyperthyroidism and ophthalmopathy.

V gene TRBV20-1 combines with J gene TRBJ2-5; the D gene is possibly TRBD1 (5 bases). The sequenced sample was blood. This TCR was sampled from a man aged 35 to 55 with Graves' hyperthyroidism that later progressed to Graves' ophthalmopathy. Written as DNA, the CDR3 is TGCACCCCAAGCCCAGGGCCCCAAGAGACCCAGTACTTC. It yields the protein CTPSPGPQETQYF.